This TCR beta chain was recovered during a study of blood T cell repertoires in COVID-19. Profiling relied on immunoSEQ multiplex PCR, and the TCRdb table lists in-frame clones only, not all of them. The data contain about 400,000 clones, around nine tenths of them singletons. Trimming stripped 6 bases from V and 5 bases from J, with 15 bases between. Per the germline V gene, CDR1 is LNHDA and CDR2 is SQIVND (reference sequence). The CDR3 is 14 residues long. The chain couples TRBV19 to TRBJ2-3; D is unresolved. This receptor was taken from a human donor in a cohort sampled during active COVID-19. Sequencing used peripheral blood. CDR3 loop: CASSQSVSVDTQYF. CDR3 sequence (DNA): TGTGCCAGTAGCCAATCAGTGTCTGTAGATACGCAGTATTTT.